Reported below is one T cell receptor (beta chain). The data originate from a study of blood T cell repertoires in COVID-19. Turning to the study itself: PBMCs, B-cell-depleted T cells, or T cells provided the cDNA or gDNA that made up the material.

In the authors' methods: Estimated nucleated cell counts came from reference gene primer amplification. Profiling relied on immunoSEQ multiplex PCR, and the TCRdb table lists in-frame clones only, not all of them. From that table come the V and J calls and clone size; the DNA was used to work out D and trimming. This repertoire shows tens of thousands of clones, around 90% found once; its top ten account for 1.5% to 2.5%. This CDR3 is built from 17 residues. The ends lost 0 bases at V and 1 base at J; junction bases unmatched: 7. Germline loops: CDR1 LGHNA, CDR2 YSLEER. The TCR comes from a woman of 80 years or more with active or convalescent COVID-19. Sequenced sample: peripheral blood. This sequence joins TRBV4-3 and TRBJ2-3, with TRBD2 identical over 7 bases. The CDR3 is CASSQDRPGGGTDTQYF. In nucleotides, the CDR3 is TGCGCCAGCAGCCAAGACCGACCGGGGGGTGGCACAGATACGCAGTATTTT.